This TCR beta chain was captured in a study of vaccination and CD4 T cells after COVID-19. In the case of this clonotype: What it recognizes is unknown.

Germline V gene data show CDR1 as MNHNS and CDR2 as SASEGT. The CDR3 runs to 12 residues. The J segment lost 8 bases and the V segment lost 4 bases, leaving 4 bases of the junction unmatched. With the Oncomine TCR Beta short-read assay, DNA from cultured CD4+ T cells was sequenced. TCRdb reanalysed the PCR reads using MiXCR and keeps one entry per CDR3 protein. The sample has about 5,900 distinct CDR3 sequences, roughly 34% seen once; the top ten hold approximately 28%. As to treatment: roughly ten-day PBMC culture with coronavirus spike peptide pools or control peptides (ViraFEST assay). These CD4+ T cells came from an unexposed donor, sampled before the COVID-19 pandemic (2011-2018). For ViraFEST, peptide pools expanded antigen-specific T cells, after which the TCRs were sequenced.

The rearrangement links TRBV6-1 to TRBJ1-2; 7 bases map to TRBD1. Sequenced input: CD4+ T cells from blood, cultured in vitro. The clonotype comes from a human donor in good health. CDR3 DNA sequence: TGTGCCAGCAGTGTAAGGGGGCGAGGCTACACCTTC. This sequence encodes CASSVRGRGYTF.